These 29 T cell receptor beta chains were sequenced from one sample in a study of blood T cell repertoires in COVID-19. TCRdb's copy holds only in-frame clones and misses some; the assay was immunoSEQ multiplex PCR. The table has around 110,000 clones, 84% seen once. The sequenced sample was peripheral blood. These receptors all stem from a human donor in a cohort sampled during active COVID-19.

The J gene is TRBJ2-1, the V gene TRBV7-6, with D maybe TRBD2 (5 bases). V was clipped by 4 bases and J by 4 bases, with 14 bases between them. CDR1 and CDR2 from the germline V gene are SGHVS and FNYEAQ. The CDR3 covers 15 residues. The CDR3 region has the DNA TGTGCCAGCAGCTCCATCCCACTAGGGTACAATGAGCAGTTCTTC. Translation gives CASSSIPLGYNEQFF.

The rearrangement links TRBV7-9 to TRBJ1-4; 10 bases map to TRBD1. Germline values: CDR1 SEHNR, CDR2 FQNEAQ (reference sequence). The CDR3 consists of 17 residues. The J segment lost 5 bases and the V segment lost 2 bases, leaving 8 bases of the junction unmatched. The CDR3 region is CASSLRQGAVGNEKLFF. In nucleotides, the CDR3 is TGTGCCAGCAGCTTACGACAGGGGGCGGTGGGGAATGAAAAACTGTTTTTT.

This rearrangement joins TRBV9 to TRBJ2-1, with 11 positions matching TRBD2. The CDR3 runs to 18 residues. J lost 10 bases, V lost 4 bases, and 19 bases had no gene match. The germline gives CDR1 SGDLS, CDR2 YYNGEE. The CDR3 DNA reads TGTGCCAGCAGCCTCCGCCCCGGGACTAGCGGTGATTCGGGGGAGCAGTTCTTC. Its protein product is CASSLRPGTSGDSGEQFF.

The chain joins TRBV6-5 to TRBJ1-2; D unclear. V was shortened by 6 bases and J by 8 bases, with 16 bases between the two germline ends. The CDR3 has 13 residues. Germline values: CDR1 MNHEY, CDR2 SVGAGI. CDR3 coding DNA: TGTGCCAGCAGAGTCGCCGGGGAGGACGGCTACACCTTC. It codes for CASRVAGEDGYTF.

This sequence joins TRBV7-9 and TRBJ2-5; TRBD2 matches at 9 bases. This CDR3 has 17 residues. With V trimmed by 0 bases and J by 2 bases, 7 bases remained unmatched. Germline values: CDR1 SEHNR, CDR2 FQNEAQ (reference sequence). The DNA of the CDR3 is TGTGCCAGCAGCTTAGCCCGGGCTAGCGGGACGCAAGAGACCCAGTACTTC. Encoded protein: CASSLARASGTQETQYF.

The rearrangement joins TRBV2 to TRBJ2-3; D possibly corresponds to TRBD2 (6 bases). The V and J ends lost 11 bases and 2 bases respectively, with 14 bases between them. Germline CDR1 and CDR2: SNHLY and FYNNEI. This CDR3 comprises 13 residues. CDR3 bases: TGTGCCGGCTCCGCGGGAATCACAGATACGCAGTATTTT. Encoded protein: CAGSAGITDTQYF.

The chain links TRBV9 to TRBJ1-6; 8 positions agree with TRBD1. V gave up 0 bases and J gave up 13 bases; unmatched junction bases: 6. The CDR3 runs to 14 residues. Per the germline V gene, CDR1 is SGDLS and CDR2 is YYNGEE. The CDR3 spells CASSVDTGGGPLHF. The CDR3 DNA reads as TGTGCCAGCAGCGTAGATACAGGGGGGGGTCCCCTCCACTTT.

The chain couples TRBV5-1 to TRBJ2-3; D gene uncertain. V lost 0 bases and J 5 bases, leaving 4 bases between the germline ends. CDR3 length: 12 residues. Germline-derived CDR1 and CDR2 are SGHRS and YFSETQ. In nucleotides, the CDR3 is TGCGCCAGCAGCTTGGAGCGAGATACGCAGTATTTT. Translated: CASSLERDTQYF.

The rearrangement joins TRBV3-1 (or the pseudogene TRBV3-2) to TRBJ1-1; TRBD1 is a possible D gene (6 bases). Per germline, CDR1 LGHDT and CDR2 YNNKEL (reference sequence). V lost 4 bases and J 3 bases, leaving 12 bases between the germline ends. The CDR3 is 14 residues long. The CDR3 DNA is TGTGCCAGCAGCCCGGGGGGGGCGGACACTGAAGCTTTCTTT. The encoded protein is CASSPGGADTEAFF.

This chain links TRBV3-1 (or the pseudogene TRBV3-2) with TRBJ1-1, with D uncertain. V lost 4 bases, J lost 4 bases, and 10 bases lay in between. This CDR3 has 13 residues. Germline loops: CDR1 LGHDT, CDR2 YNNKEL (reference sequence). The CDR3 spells CASSRVEATEAFF. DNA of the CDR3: TGTGCCAGCAGCCGCGTGGAGGCCACTGAAGCTTTCTTT.

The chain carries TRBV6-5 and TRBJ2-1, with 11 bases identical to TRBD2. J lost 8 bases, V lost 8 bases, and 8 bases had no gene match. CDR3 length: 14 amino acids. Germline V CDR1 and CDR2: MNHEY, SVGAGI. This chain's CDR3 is CASGGSSGRHEQFF. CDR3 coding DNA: TGTGCCAGCGGCGGTTCTAGCGGGAGGCATGAGCAGTTCTTC.

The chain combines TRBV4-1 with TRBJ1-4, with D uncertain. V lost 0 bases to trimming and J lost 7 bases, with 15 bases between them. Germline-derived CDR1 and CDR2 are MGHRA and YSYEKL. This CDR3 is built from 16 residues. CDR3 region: CASSQDPVRKTEKLFF. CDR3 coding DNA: TGCGCCAGCAGCCAAGACCCCGTCAGGAAGACTGAAAAACTGTTTTTT.

CDR3 protein: CASSPRDRGRTDTQYF. Here the CDR3 DNA reads TGTGCCAGCAGCCCCCGGGACAGGGGGCGTACAGATACGCAGTATTTT. This chain connects TRBV3-1 (or the pseudogene TRBV3-2) to TRBJ2-3; 12 positions match TRBD1. Germline-derived CDR1 and CDR2 are LGHDT and YNNKEL (reference sequence). With V trimmed by 4 bases and J by 3 bases, 5 bases remained unmatched. The CDR3 length is 16 residues.

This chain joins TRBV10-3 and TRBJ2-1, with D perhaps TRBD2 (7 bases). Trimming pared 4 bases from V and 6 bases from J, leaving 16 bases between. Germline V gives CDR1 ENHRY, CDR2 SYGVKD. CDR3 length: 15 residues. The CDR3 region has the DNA TGTGCCATCAGTGGCCCCGAAGGGGGGGCCAATGAGCAGTTCTTC. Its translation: CAISGPEGGANEQFF.

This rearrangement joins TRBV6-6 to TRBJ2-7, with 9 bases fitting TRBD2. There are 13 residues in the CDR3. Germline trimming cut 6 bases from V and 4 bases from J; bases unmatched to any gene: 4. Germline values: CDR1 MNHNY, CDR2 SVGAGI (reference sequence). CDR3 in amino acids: CASSILAGYEQYV. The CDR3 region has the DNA TGTGCCAGCAGCATACTAGCGGGTTACGAGCAGTACGTC.

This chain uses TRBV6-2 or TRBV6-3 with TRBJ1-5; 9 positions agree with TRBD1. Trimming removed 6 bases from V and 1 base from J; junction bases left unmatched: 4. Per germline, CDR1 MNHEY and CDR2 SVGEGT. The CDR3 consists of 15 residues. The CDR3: CASSRDRASNQPQHF. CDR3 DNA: TGTGCCAGCAGCCGGGACAGGGCCAGCAATCAGCCCCAGCATTTT.

The CDR3 bases are TGTGCCAGCAGAACGACACGACAGGGTTATTCACCCCTCCACTTT. Protein sequence: CASRTTRQGYSPLHF. The chain is built from TRBV5-5 and TRBJ1-6; TRBD1 matches 7 bases. The CDR3 covers 15 residues. V gave up 5 bases and J gave up 8 bases; unmatched junction bases: 10. The germline V gene encodes CDR1 SGHKS and CDR2 YYEKEE (reference sequence).

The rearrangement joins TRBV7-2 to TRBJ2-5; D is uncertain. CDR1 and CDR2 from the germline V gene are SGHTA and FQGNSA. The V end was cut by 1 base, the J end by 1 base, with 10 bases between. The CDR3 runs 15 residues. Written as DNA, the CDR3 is TGTGCCAGCAGCTTAGTTCGAGGCCCCCAAGAGACCCAGTACTTC. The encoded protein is CASSLVRGPQETQYF.

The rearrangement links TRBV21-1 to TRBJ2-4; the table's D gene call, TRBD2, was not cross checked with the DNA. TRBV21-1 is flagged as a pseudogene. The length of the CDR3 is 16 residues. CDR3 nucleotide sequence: TGTGCCAGCAGCCCACGACTAGTGGAGCTCGTAAACATTCAGTACTTC. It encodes CASSPRLVELVNIQYF.

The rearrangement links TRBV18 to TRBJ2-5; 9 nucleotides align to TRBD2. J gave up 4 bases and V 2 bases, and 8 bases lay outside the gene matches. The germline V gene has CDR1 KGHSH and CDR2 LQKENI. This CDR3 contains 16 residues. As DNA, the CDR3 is TGTGCCAGCTCACCAGCCTCGGGAGCGGGGGGAGAGACCCAGTACTTC. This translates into CASSPASGAGGETQYF. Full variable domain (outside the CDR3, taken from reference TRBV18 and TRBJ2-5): NAGVMQNPRHLVRRRGQEARLRCSPMKGHSHVYWYRQLPEEGLKFMVYLQKENIIDESGMPKERFSAEFPKEGPSILRIQQVVRGDSAAYFCASSPASGAGGETQYFGPGTRLLVL.

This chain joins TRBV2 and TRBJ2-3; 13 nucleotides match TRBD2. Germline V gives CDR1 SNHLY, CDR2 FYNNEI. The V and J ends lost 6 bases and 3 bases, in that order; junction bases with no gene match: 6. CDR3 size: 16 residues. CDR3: CASRQTTSGRTDTQYF. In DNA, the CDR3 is TGTGCCAGCAGACAAACGACTAGCGGGAGGACAGATACGCAGTATTTT.

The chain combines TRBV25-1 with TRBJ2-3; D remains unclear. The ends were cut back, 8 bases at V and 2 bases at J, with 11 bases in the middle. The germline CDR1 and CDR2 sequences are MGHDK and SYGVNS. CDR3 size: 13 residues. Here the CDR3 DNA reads TGTGCCAGCGTCAGTCAGGACACAGATACGCAGTATTTT. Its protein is CASVSQDTDTQYF.

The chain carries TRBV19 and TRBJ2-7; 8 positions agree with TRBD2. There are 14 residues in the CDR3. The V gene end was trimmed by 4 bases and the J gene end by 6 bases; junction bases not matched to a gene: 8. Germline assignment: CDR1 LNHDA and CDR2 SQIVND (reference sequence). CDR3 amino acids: CASSKGSREGEQYF. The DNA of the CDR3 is TGTGCCAGTAGTAAGGGGAGCCGGGAGGGCGAGCAGTACTTC.

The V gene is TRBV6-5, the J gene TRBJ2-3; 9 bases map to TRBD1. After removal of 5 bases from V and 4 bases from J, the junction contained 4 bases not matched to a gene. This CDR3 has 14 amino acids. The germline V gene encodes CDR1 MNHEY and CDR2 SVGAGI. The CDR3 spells CASSIQGAPDTQYF. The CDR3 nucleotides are TGTGCCAGCAGTATACAGGGGGCTCCAGATACGCAGTATTTT.

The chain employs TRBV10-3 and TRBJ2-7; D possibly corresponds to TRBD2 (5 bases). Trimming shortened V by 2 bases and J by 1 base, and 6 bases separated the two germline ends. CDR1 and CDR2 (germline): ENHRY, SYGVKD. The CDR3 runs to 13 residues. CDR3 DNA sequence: TGTGCCATCAGTGAGGGACTTTCCTACGAGCAGTACTTC. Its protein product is CAISEGLSYEQYF.

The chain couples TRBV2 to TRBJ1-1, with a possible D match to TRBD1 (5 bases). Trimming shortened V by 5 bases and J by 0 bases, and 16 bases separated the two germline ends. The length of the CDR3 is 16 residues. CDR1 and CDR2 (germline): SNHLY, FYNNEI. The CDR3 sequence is CASSPQPPGVNTEAFF. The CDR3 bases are TGTGCCAGCAGTCCCCAACCCCCGGGGGTGAACACTGAAGCTTTCTTT.

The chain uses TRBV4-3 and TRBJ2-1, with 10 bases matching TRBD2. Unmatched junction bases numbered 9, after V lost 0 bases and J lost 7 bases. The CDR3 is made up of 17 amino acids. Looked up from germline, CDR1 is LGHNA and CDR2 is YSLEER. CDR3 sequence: CASSQDFLAGDRNEQFF. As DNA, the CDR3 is TGCGCCAGCAGCCAAGACTTCCTAGCGGGAGATCGGAATGAGCAGTTCTTC.

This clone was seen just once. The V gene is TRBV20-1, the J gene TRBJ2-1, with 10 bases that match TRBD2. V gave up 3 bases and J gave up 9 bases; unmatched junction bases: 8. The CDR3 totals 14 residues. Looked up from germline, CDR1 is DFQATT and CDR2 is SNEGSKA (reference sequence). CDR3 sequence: CSASESSGRSEQFF. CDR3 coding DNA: TGCAGTGCTAGTGAATCTAGCGGGAGAAGTGAGCAGTTCTTC.

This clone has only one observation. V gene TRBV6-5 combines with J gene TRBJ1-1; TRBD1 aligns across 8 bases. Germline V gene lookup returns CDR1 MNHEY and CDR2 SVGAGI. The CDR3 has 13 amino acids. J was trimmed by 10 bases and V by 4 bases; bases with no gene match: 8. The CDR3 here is CASSSAGGSGAFF. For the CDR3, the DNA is TGTGCCAGCAGTTCTGCAGGGGGCAGTGGAGCTTTCTTT.